These 26 T cell receptor beta chains were all obtained from the same sample, sequenced in a study of breast tumors, draining lymph nodes, adjacent tissues. TCRdb re-called the multiplex PCR reads with MiXCR, one entry per CDR3 protein. The sample includes under 20,000 distinct CDR3 sequences, roughly 43% of them seen just once. The sequencing sample was made of breast tumor tissue. The receptor source for this set is a female donor with breast cancer. Some clones in this sample may be carry-over from other donors' samples.

The chain couples TRBV4-3 to TRBJ2-1; 11 nucleotides match TRBD1. The germline gives CDR1 LGHNA, CDR2 YSLEER. J was trimmed by 9 bases and V by 5 bases; bases with no gene match: 6. The CDR3 covers 14 residues. CDR3 sequence: CASSSDRGLSEQFF. The CDR3 nucleotides are TGCGCCAGCAGCTCGGACAGGGGGCTCAGTGAGCAGTTCTTC.

CDR3 protein: CSARVGREQFF. DNA for the CDR3: TGCAGTGCTAGAGTAGGGAGGGAGCAGTTCTTC. The chain carries TRBV20-1 and TRBJ2-1, with D perhaps matching TRBD2 (6 bases). The CDR3 totals 11 residues. The germline CDR1 and CDR2 sequences are DFQATT and SNEGSKA (reference sequence). V was trimmed by 1 base and J by 10 bases, leaving 8 bases between them.

To note about this clonotype: The germline gene is not matched at one end of the junction; a read error may be the cause. V is TRBV20-1 and J is TRBJ2-7; D is unclear. The CDR3 is made up of 14 amino acids. Germline V gives CDR1 DFQATT, CDR2 SNEGSKA (reference sequence). The CDR3 reads CSASKPVGAYEHYF. The CDR3 DNA sequence: TGCAGTGCTAGTAAGCCGGTTGGCGCCTACGAGCACTACTTC.

This clonotype was recorded at least ten times. V and J are TRBV6-4 and TRBJ2-6, with D maybe TRBD1 (6 bases). Germline lookup yields CDR1 MRHNA and CDR2 SNTAGT. The V end was cut by 9 bases, the J end by 0 bases, with 12 bases between. The CDR3 runs 15 residues. Here the CDR3 reads CARNVQGSGANVLTF. As DNA, the CDR3 is TGTGCCAGGAACGTACAGGGCTCTGGGGCCAACGTCCTGACTTTC.

This clonotype was counted ten times or more. CDR3 in amino acids: CASSPSVGTYEQYF. CDR3 DNA: TGTGCCAGCAGCCCGTCGGTGGGGACCTACGAGCAGTACTTC. The chain employs TRBV3-1 and TRBJ2-7; no reliable D call. With 4 bases removed from V and 2 bases from J, the gap between germline ends came to 12 bases. The germline V gene encodes CDR1 LGHDT and CDR2 YNNKEL (reference sequence). CDR3 length equals 14 residues.

In its sample, this clonotype was seen many times. The CDR3 sequence is CASSFTGREGNTQYF. CDR3 DNA: TGTGCCAGCAGCTTTACGGGCAGGGAAGGGAATACGCAGTATTTT. The V and J genes are TRBV11-2 and TRBJ2-3, with a possible D match to TRBD1 (5 bases). The length of the CDR3 is 15 residues. V was clipped by 3 bases and J by 7 bases, with 17 bases between them. The germline V gene encodes CDR1 SGHAT and CDR2 FQNNGV. Filled out from reference TRBV11-2 and TRBJ2-3, the complete variable domain reads EAGVAQSPRYKIIEKRQSVAFWCNPISGHATLYWYQQILGQGPKLLIQFQNNGVVDDSQLPKDRFSAERLKGVDSTLKIQPAKLEDSAVYLCASSFTGREGNTQYFGPGTRLTVL.

This clonotype has at least ten counts. This sequence joins TRBV28 and TRBJ1-2; D gene unclear. Between the trimmed V and J ends, which lost 10 bases and 6 bases, there was a span of 6 bases. Germline CDR1 and CDR2: MDHEN and SYDVKM. The CDR3 is 9 residues long. CDR3: CATSNGYTF. The CDR3 coding sequence is TGTGCCACTAGTAATGGCTACACCTTC.

This clonotype ranks as medium-sized. The V and J genes are TRBV6-5 and TRBJ2-7; possible D gene TRBD2, 5 bases. Trimming removed 6 bases at V and 5 bases at J, with 17 bases between. Germline V gene data show CDR1 as MNHEY and CDR2 as SVGAGI. The CDR3 extends over 14 amino acids. In DNA, the CDR3 is TGTGCCAGCAGACGTGGGAGATCGGATCACGAGCAGTACTTC. As protein: CASRRGRSDHEQYF.

The sample holds many counts of this clonotype. The CDR3 reads CASSKAKIQGYLAKNIQYF. The CDR3 DNA follows: TGTGCCAGTAGTAAGGCTAAAATACAGGGGTACTTAGCCAAAAACATTCAGTACTTC. The rearrangement joins TRBV19 to TRBJ2-4; TRBD1 aligns across 7 bases. Germline CDR1 is LNHDA and CDR2 is SQIVND (reference sequence). After removal of 4 bases from V and 0 bases from J, the junction contained 15 bases not matched to a gene. CDR3 length equals 19 residues.

The table lists this clonotype with a few counts. This may arise from a read error, as a much more abundant clone is one base away. This chain joins TRBV30 and TRBJ2-5, with a possible D match to TRBD2 (6 bases). The CDR3 runs 15 residues. CDR1 and CDR2 (germline): GTSNPN, SVGIG (reference sequence). The CDR3 nucleotides are TGTGCCTGGACTCGGGTTCTGGGGGAGGTAGAGGCCCAGTACTTC. This sequence encodes CAWTRVLGEVEAQYF.

The genes are TRBV4-2 and TRBJ2-5, with 9 nucleotides matching TRBD1. Per the germline V gene, CDR1 is LGHNA and CDR2 is YNFKEQ. The CDR3 has 14 amino acids. The V and J ends lost 4 bases and 5 bases, in that order; junction bases with no gene match: 5. This chain's CDR3 is CASSPDRGVETQYF. The DNA of the CDR3 is TGTGCCAGCAGCCCTGACAGGGGGGTGGAGACCCAGTACTTC.

This clonotype was picked up many times. The rearrangement links TRBV7-8 to TRBJ2-1; unclear D gene. V lost 0 bases and J lost 7, with 10 bases in between. CDR3 size: 14 residues. Looked up from germline, CDR1 is SGHVS and CDR2 is FQNEAQ. CDR3 amino acids: CASSLAGASNEQFF. DNA for the CDR3: TGTGCCAGCAGCTTAGCGGGCGCGTCGAATGAGCAGTTCTTC.

The rearrangement uses TRBV6-4 and TRBJ1-5; tentative D call: TRBD1 (6 bases). Trimming left V 6 bases short and J 7 bases short, with 19 bases between. Germline V gene data show CDR1 as MRHNA and CDR2 as SNTAGT. The CDR3 contains 15 residues. CDR3 residues: CASREGTGFKQPQHF. The CDR3, as DNA: TGTGCCAGCAGGGAGGGCACAGGGTTTAAGCAGCCCCAGCATTTT.

This clonotype appeared many times. The chain couples TRBV9 to TRBJ2-1, with 8 bases that match TRBD1. The CDR3 runs 15 residues. The germline CDR1 and CDR2 sequences are SGDLS and YYNGEE. J gave up 0 bases and V 4 bases, and 3 bases lay outside the gene matches. CDR3 coding DNA: TGTGCCAGCAGCTCCGACAGGGGCTCCTACAATGAGCAGTTCTTC. Amino acid sequence: CASSSDRGSYNEQFF. The full variable domain, its missing parts supplied by reference TRBV9 and TRBJ2-1, is DSGVTQTPKHLITATGQRVTLRCSPRSGDLSVYWYQQSLDQGLQFLIQYYNGEERAKGNILERFSAQQFPDLHSELNLSSLELGDSALYFCASSSDRGSYNEQFFGPGTRLTVL.

The rearrangement joins TRBV20-1 to TRBJ2-7; the match to TRBD1 covers 7 bases. The CDR3 has 15 residues. J was trimmed by 4 bases and V by 3 bases; bases with no gene match: 12. Looked up from germline, CDR1 is DFQATT and CDR2 is SNEGSKA (reference sequence). The CDR3 loop reads CSASPIGQAGYEQYF. For the CDR3, the DNA is TGCAGTGCTAGCCCTATTGGACAGGCGGGTTACGAGCAGTACTTC.

This clonotype was recorded many times. This chain uses TRBV4-3 with TRBJ2-2, with D tentatively TRBD2 (5 bases). The germline V gene encodes CDR1 LGHNA and CDR2 YSLEER. Trimming removed 0 bases at V and 10 bases at J, with 12 bases between. This CDR3 is 14 amino acids long. For the CDR3, the DNA is TGCGCCAGCAGCCAAGAGGGAGCGCCGGAGGAGCTGTTTTTT. Its translation: CASSQEGAPEELFF.

This chain joins TRBV20-1 and TRBJ2-2, with TRBD2 identical over 12 bases. Germline assignment: CDR1 DFQATT and CDR2 SNEGSKA (reference sequence). The CDR3 length is 16 residues. With V trimmed by 0 bases and J by 6 bases, 5 bases remained unmatched. CDR3 nucleotide sequence: TGCAGTGCTAGAGATACGCTAGCGGGAGGGCCCGGGGAGCTGTTTTTT. It translates to CSARDTLAGGPGELFF.

Comment on this clonotype: The DNA is left out, because the CDR3 cannot be placed on it with certainty; the CDR3 is given as TCRdb lists it. This chain joins TRBV2 and TRBJ1-4; the table's D call of TRBD1 was not tested on the DNA. The CDR3 is 18 residues long, ends included. Germline V lookup: CDR1 SNHLY, CDR2 FYNNEI. This CDR3 is CASSEKSYEQYFGEGLFF.

This clonotype was seen ten or more times. The gene calls are TRBV6-6 and TRBJ2-5; D is perhaps TRBD2 (5 bases). The CDR3 sequence is 15 residues long. The V and J ends lost 0 bases and 4 bases respectively, with 12 bases between them. Germline V gives CDR1 MNHNY, CDR2 SVGAGI (reference sequence). The CDR3 nucleotides are TGTGCCAGCAGTTACTCGGTTCCCAGCGGAGAGACCCAGTACTTC. As protein: CASSYSVPSGETQYF.

This CDR3 is CASSGRQGGTKNIQYF. CDR3 sequence (DNA): TGTGCCAGCAGCGGACGACAGGGAGGTACCAAAAACATTCAGTACTTC. This chain links TRBV9 with TRBJ2-4, with a possible D match to TRBD1 (7 bases). The CDR3 spans 16 residues. V was clipped by 3 bases and J by 2 bases, with 15 bases between them. The V gene's germline CDR1 is SGDLS and CDR2 YYNGEE.

The chain links TRBV2 to TRBJ2-3; D is undetermined. This CDR3 has 16 amino acids. Trimming removed 4 bases at V and 4 bases at J, with 18 bases between. Germline V gives CDR1 SNHLY, CDR2 FYNNEI. The CDR3 DNA is TGTGCCAGCAGTGTAGGGTCGCCCGTTCATTCAGATACGCAGTATTTT. It specifies CASSVGSPVHSDTQYF.

This clonotype was seen a few times. The rearrangement links TRBV5-1 to TRBJ2-7; D ambiguous. In germline, CDR1 is SGHRS, CDR2 YFSETQ. Trimming took off 4 bases at V and 4 bases at J, with 9 bases between the two ends. The CDR3 has 12 amino acids. The CDR3 reads CASSAKSYEQYF. The CDR3 nucleotides are TGCGCCAGCAGCGCAAAGTCGTACGAGCAGTACTTC. The variable domain in full, completed from reference TRBV5-1 and TRBJ2-7, reads KAGVTQTPRYLIKTRGQQVTLSCSPISGHRSVSWYQQTPGQGLQFLFEYFSETQRNKGNFPGRFSGRQFSNSRSEMNVSTLELGDSALYLCASSAKSYEQYFGPGTRLTVT.

This chain links TRBV19 with TRBJ2-1, with TRBD2 matching 8 bases. With V trimmed by 1 base and J by 7 bases, 3 bases remained unmatched. The germline V gene has CDR1 LNHDA and CDR2 SQIVND (reference sequence). The CDR3 is 14 residues long. Written as DNA, the CDR3 is TGTGCCAGTAGTATAGCGGGAGGGCCGAATGAGCAGTTCTTC. This codes for CASSIAGGPNEQFF.

The chain recombines TRBV6-1 with TRBJ1-2; TRBD1 matches 9 bases. The ends lost 7 bases at V and 4 bases at J; junction bases unmatched: 4. This CDR3 comprises 13 residues. Germline V gene sequence: CDR1 MNHNS, CDR2 SASEGT. Here the CDR3 DNA reads TGTGCCAGCACGGTGGGACAGGGCTATGGCTACACCTTC. This encodes CASTVGQGYGYTF.

The V gene is TRBV6-5, the J gene TRBJ2-5, with TRBD1 as a possible D gene (6 bases). V was trimmed by 2 bases and J by 4 bases, leaving 14 bases between them. The CDR3 loop spans 15 amino acids. The V gene's germline CDR1 is MNHEY and CDR2 SVGAGI. This chain's CDR3 is CASSYTTGSGETQYF. In nucleotides, the CDR3 is TGTGCCAGCAGTTACACGACAGGTTCCGGAGAGACCCAGTACTTC.

This clonotype was picked up one time. CDR3 loop: CSASPPGTLLGQETQYF. The CDR3 DNA reads as TGCAGTGCTAGCCCGCCCGGGACTTTATTGGGGCAAGAGACCCAGTACTTC. The V call is TRBV20-1, the J call TRBJ2-5, with a tentative D call TRBD2 (6 bases). Germline lookup yields CDR1 DFQATT and CDR2 SNEGSKA (reference sequence). The CDR3 is made up of 17 amino acids. Trimming removed 3 bases from V and 2 bases from J, with 22 bases in between.